These 17 T cell receptor beta chains originate from one sample sequenced in a study of T cell changes during pregnancy in multiple sclerosis. Generated by immunoSEQ multiplex PCR, the TCRdb table keeps only in-frame clones and is missing some. The data hold under 35,000 clones, with approximately 89% observed a single time. This material consisted of CD8+ T cells from peripheral blood mononuclear cells, taken in the second trimester of pregnancy. These receptors all stem from a female donor with multiple sclerosis, enrolled in a pregnancy study.

This rearrangement joins TRBV4-1 to TRBJ2-7; 8 bases are shared with TRBD2. The CDR3 is 16 residues long. V gave up 3 bases and J gave up 6 bases; unmatched junction bases: 13. CDR1 is MGHRA and CDR2 is YSYEKL in the germline V gene. The CDR3 loop reads CASSQGPGRAPGEQYF. CDR3 sequence (DNA): TGCGCCAGCAGCCAGGGTCCCGGGAGGGCCCCCGGCGAGCAGTACTTC.

This chain uses TRBV4-3 with TRBJ2-1; no clear D gene. CDR3 length: 13 amino acids. Germline assignment: CDR1 LGHNA and CDR2 YSLEER. V lost 3 bases and J 4 bases, leaving 7 bases between the germline ends. CDR3: CASSQRSYNEQFF. CDR3 DNA sequence: TGCGCCAGCAGCCAGAGGTCATACAATGAGCAGTTCTTC.

The chain joins TRBV7-9 to TRBJ1-1, with TRBD1 identical over 7 bases. There are 14 residues in the CDR3. Germline values: CDR1 SEHNR, CDR2 FQNEAQ (reference sequence). V was pared by 5 bases and J by 7 bases, with 10 bases of the junction left unmatched. The CDR3 DNA sequence: TGTGCCAGCAGCGCTAGGACAGGACGAAGTGAAGCTTTCTTT. This gives the protein CASSARTGRSEAFF.

CDR3 residues: CASSVAVGGGEYEQFF. The CDR3 nucleotides are TGTGCCAGCAGCGTAGCCGTCGGCGGGGGGGAGTATGAGCAGTTCTTC. The rearrangement joins TRBV9 to TRBJ2-1; 9 positions match TRBD2. Germline V gene sequence: CDR1 SGDLS, CDR2 YYNGEE. This CDR3 contains 16 residues. V gave up 0 bases and J gave up 8 bases; unmatched junction bases: 9. Together with reference TRBV9 and TRBJ2-1, the CDR3 gives the full variable domain: DSGVTQTPKHLITATGQRVTLRCSPRSGDLSVYWYQQSLDQGLQFLIQYYNGEERAKGNILERFSAQQFPDLHSELNLSSLELGDSALYFCASSVAVGGGEYEQFFGPGTRLTVL.

J is TRBJ2-1 and V is TRBV29-1; tentatively, D is TRBD2 (7 bases). This CDR3 spans 16 amino acids. Germline V gene lookup returns CDR1 SQVTM and CDR2 ANQGSEA. Trimming stripped 0 bases from V and 2 bases from J, with 14 bases between. The CDR3 loop is CSVEDHEGGPYNEQFF. The CDR3 nucleotides are TGCAGCGTTGAAGATCACGAGGGGGGGCCCTACAATGAGCAGTTCTTC.

The chain joins TRBV4-2 to TRBJ2-7; 9 bases are shared with TRBD1. Germline loops: CDR1 LGHNA, CDR2 YNFKEQ. This CDR3 has 15 amino acids. Unmatched junction bases numbered 8, after V lost 1 base and J lost 7 bases. CDR3 bases: TGTGCCAGCAGCCAAGGACAGGGGGTACTTAAAGAGCAGTACTTC. This encodes CASSQGQGVLKEQYF.

The genes are TRBV4-3 and TRBJ2-2, with a weak D call TRBD2 (5 bases). The CDR3 loop spans 18 amino acids. Germline V gene lookup returns CDR1 LGHNA and CDR2 YSLEER. With 0 bases removed from V and 6 bases from J, the gap between germline ends came to 20 bases. For the CDR3, the DNA is TGCGCCAGCAGCCAAGATCATCGGGGTATCGTGCCTTCCGGGGAGCTGTTTTTT. Translation: CASSQDHRGIVPSGELFF.

This chain connects TRBV10-3 to TRBJ2-2; TRBD1 agrees at 10 bases. Germline V gene lookup returns CDR1 ENHRY and CDR2 SYGVKD. The V gene end was trimmed by 6 bases and the J gene end by 5 bases; junction bases not matched to a gene: 6. This CDR3 has 15 residues. The CDR3, as DNA: TGTGCCATCAGCGGGACAGGGGAAACGACCGGGGAGCTGTTTTTT. The encoded protein is CAISGTGETTGELFF.

The chain links TRBV27 to TRBJ1-5, with a tentative D call TRBD1 (6 bases). Per germline, CDR1 MNHEY and CDR2 SMNVEV (reference sequence). Trimming left V 1 base short and J 2 bases short, with 12 bases between. The CDR3 extends over 16 amino acids. The CDR3 loop is CASSLWAQGRNQPQHF. The CDR3 coding sequence is TGTGCCAGCAGTTTATGGGCGCAGGGGCGCAATCAGCCCCAGCATTTT.

The chain uses TRBV11-3 and TRBJ2-3; the D gene is possibly TRBD1 (7 bases). Trimming removed 2 bases from V and 2 bases from J, with 17 bases in between. Germline V gene sequence: CDR1 SGHNT, CDR2 YENEEA. CDR3 size: 17 residues. Written as DNA, the CDR3 is TGTGCCAGCAGCTTACTCGGACAGGAGGGGAACACAGATACGCAGTATTTT. Translation gives CASSLLGQEGNTDTQYF.

The V call is TRBV7-6, the J call TRBJ2-5, with a weak D call TRBD1 (5 bases). CDR1 and CDR2 from the germline V gene are SGHVS and FNYEAQ. The CDR3 loop spans 14 amino acids. The V gene lost 3 bases and the J gene lost 1 base, with 9 bases spanning the gap. The CDR3 here is CASSLYGAQETQYF. The CDR3 DNA reads as TGTGCCAGCAGCTTGTATGGGGCCCAAGAGACCCAGTACTTC.

By frequency in the sample, this clone is medium-sized (0.01 to 0.1%). The chain combines TRBV5-1 with TRBJ2-5, with TRBD2 as a possible D gene (5 bases). Trimming left V 3 bases short and J 4 bases short, with 16 bases between. Per germline, CDR1 SGHRS and CDR2 YFSETQ. This CDR3 is built from 15 residues. CDR3 DNA: TGCGCCAGCAGCTGGCGGGTGGTGGCGGGAGAGACCCAGTACTTC. Protein: CASSWRVVAGETQYF.

This clone has more than one count but fewer than ten. The chain couples TRBV5-1 to TRBJ1-1; D is perhaps TRBD1 (6 bases). Germline V lookup: CDR1 SGHRS, CDR2 YFSETQ. This CDR3 has 14 amino acids. The ends were cut back, 4 bases at V and 1 base at J, with 11 bases in the middle. CDR3 sequence (DNA): TGCGCCAGCAGCGGGGACACAAAGAACACTGAAGCTTTCTTT. It specifies CASSGDTKNTEAFF. The complete variable domain, with remaining parts taken from reference TRBV5-1 and TRBJ1-1, reads KAGVTQTPRYLIKTRGQQVTLSCSPISGHRSVSWYQQTPGQGLQFLFEYFSETQRNKGNFPGRFSGRQFSNSRSEMNVSTLELGDSALYLCASSGDTKNTEAFFGQGTRLTVV.

The chain is built from TRBV6-5 and TRBJ2-3; possibly TRBD2 for D (5 bases). CDR1 is MNHEY, CDR2 SVGAGI, per germline. V was cut by 4 bases and J by 0 bases, with 11 bases left in between. The CDR3 is 15 amino acids. The CDR3 DNA sequence: TGTGCCAGCAGTTCAATCAGGACTAGCACAGATACGCAGTATTTT. This codes for CASSSIRTSTDTQYF.

J is TRBJ2-2 and V is TRBV7-9, with 9 nucleotides matching TRBD2. This CDR3 region has 14 residues. Germline V lookup: CDR1 SEHNR, CDR2 FQNEAQ (reference sequence). J lost 6 bases, V lost 6 bases, and 5 bases had no gene match. Here the CDR3 reads CASRWREGSGELFF. CDR3 nucleotides: TGTGCCAGCAGATGGCGGGAGGGCTCCGGGGAGCTGTTTTTT.

The chain employs TRBV28 and TRBJ2-7; 7 bases align to TRBD1. The CDR3 consists of 13 residues. V was pared by 9 bases and J by 0 bases, with 5 bases of the junction left unmatched. Germline loops: CDR1 MDHEN, CDR2 SYDVKM. CDR3 protein: CASLGGSSYEQYF. In nucleotides, the CDR3 is TGTGCCAGTCTAGGGGGCAGCTCCTACGAGCAGTACTTC.

The V and J genes are TRBV6-4 and TRBJ2-3; 10 bases agree with TRBD2. This CDR3 spans 13 amino acids. The V gene end was trimmed by 4 bases and the J gene end by 11 bases; junction bases not matched to a gene: 6. Germline V gives CDR1 MRHNA, CDR2 SNTAGT. The CDR3 DNA is TGTGCCAGCAGTGCCGCTAGCGGGAGATTGCAGTATTTT. Its translation: CASSAASGRLQYF.